The 8 T cell receptor beta chains below were found in one sample sequenced in a study of radiotherapy plus CTLA-4 blockade in lung cancer. Using immunoSEQ multiplex PCR, the repertoire was profiled, and TCRdb retains in-frame clones only, with some absent. The profile shows 110,000 or so clones, about 83% of them singletons. The specimen comprised peripheral blood, sampled from a patient treated with radiotherapy plus ipilimumab. The receptors stem from a human donor with non-small cell lung cancer who had a partial response to radiotherapy plus ipilimumab.

The V call is TRBV7-2, the J call TRBJ2-1; TRBD2 matches 16 bases. Germline V gives CDR1 SGHTA, CDR2 FQGNSA. The CDR3 runs to 16 residues. Trimming cost V 2 bases and J 9 bases; bases outside gene matches: 4. The CDR3 here is CASSLSGTSGRVEQFF. CDR3 nucleotide sequence: TGTGCCAGCAGCTTATCCGGGACTAGCGGGAGGGTTGAGCAGTTCTTC. Variable domain in full (rest from reference TRBV7-2 and TRBJ2-1): GAGVSQSPSNKVTEKGKDVELRCDPISGHTALYWYRQSLGQGLEFLIYFQGNSAPDKSGLPSDRFSAERTGGSVSTLTIQRTQQEDSAVYLCASSLSGTSGRVEQFFGPGTRLTVL.

The chain carries TRBV7-2 and TRBJ2-7, with D maybe TRBD1 (5 bases). CDR1 SGHTA and CDR2 FQGNSA come from the germline V gene. This CDR3 is built from 13 residues. With 3 bases removed from V and 6 bases from J, the gap between germline ends came to 12 bases. The CDR3 loop is CASSFAWGLEQYF. CDR3 in DNA: TGTGCCAGCAGCTTCGCGTGGGGCCTCGAGCAGTACTTC.

Only a few counts were recorded for this clone. This rearrangement joins TRBV7-9 to TRBJ1-5, with TRBD1 as a possible D gene (5 bases). The V and J ends lost 3 bases and 7 bases respectively, with 10 bases between them. The germline gives CDR1 SEHNR, CDR2 FQNEAQ (reference sequence). There are 13 residues in the CDR3. Written as DNA, the CDR3 is TGTGCCAGCAGCTTTTCGGGGGACCAGCCCCAGCATTTT. This encodes CASSFSGDQPQHF.

J is TRBJ1-1 and V is TRBV5-8, with TRBD1 matching over 8 bases. The germline CDR1 and CDR2 sequences are SGHTS and YDEGEE. This CDR3 contains 15 residues. V shed 5 bases, J shed 4 bases, and the junction held 10 bases outside the gene matches. Here the CDR3 DNA reads TGTGCCAGCAGGTCGGACAGGGAATGGGGCACTGAAGCTTTCTTT. It translates to CASRSDREWGTEAFF.

This clone was detected only a few times. The chain recombines TRBV27 with TRBJ2-1; perhaps TRBD2 as D (5 bases). The ends were cut back, 2 bases at V and 9 bases at J, with 17 bases in the middle. The CDR3 is 15 residues long. Germline V gene data show CDR1 as MNHEY and CDR2 as SMNVEV (reference sequence). The CDR3 region is CASSLVRPALAEQFF. DNA of the CDR3: TGTGCCAGCAGTTTAGTTCGGCCGGCCCTAGCTGAGCAGTTCTTC.

The chain uses TRBV6-1 and TRBJ2-7, with TRBD1 matching over 9 bases. This CDR3 comprises 15 residues. The germline V gene has CDR1 MNHNS and CDR2 SASEGT. Trimming removed 6 bases from V and 4 bases from J; junction bases left unmatched: 10. The CDR3 DNA follows: TGTGCCAGCAGACCGGGACAGGGCGGGTTGTACGAGCAGTACGTC. Translated, it gives CASRPGQGGLYEQYV.

This clone appeared a single time. This sequence joins TRBV7-9 and TRBJ2-5, with 11 bases fitting TRBD1. Germline CDR1 SEHNR, CDR2 FQNEAQ (reference sequence). Trimming at V came to 2 bases and at J to 3 bases, leaving 2 bases not matched to a gene. The CDR3 extends over 15 amino acids. CDR3 sequence reads: CASSLWGQGEETQYF. The CDR3 DNA follows: TGTGCCAGCAGCTTATGGGGACAGGGGGAAGAGACCCAGTACTTC.

The chain recombines TRBV28 with TRBJ2-7; D is undetermined. Trimming cost V 6 bases and J 2 bases, with 17 bases left between them. The V gene's germline CDR1 is MDHEN and CDR2 SYDVKM. The CDR3 extends over 15 amino acids. The CDR3: CASRAQQIGAYEQYF. The CDR3 region has the DNA TGTGCCAGCAGGGCTCAACAGATAGGCGCCTACGAGCAGTACTTC.